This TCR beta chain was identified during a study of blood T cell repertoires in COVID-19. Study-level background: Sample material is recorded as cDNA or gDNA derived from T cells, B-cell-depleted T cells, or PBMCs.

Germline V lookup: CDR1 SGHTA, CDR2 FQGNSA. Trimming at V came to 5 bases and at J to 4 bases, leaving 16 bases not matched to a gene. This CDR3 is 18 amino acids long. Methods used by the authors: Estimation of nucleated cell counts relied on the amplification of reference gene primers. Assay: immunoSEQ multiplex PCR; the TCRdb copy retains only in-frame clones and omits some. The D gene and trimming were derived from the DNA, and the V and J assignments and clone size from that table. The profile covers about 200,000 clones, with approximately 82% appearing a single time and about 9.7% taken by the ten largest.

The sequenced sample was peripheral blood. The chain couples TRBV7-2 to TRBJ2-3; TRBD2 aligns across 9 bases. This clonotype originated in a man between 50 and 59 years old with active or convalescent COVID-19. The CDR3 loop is CASSPLFGGGAVADTQYF. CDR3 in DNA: TGTGCCAGCAGCCCATTGTTTGGCGGGGGGGCGGTTGCAGATACGCAGTATTTT.